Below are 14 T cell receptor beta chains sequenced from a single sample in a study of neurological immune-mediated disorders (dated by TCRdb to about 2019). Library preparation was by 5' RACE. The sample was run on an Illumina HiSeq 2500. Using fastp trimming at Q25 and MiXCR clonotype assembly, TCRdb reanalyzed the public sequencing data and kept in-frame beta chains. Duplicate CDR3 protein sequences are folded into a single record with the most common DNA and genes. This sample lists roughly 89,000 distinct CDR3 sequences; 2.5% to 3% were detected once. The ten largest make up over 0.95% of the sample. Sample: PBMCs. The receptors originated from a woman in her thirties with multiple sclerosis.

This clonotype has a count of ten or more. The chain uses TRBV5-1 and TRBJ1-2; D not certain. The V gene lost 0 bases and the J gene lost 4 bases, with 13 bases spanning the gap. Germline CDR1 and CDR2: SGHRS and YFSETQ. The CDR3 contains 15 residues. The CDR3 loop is CASSLGQPGSYGYTF. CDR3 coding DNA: TGCGCCAGCAGCTTGGGTCAGCCCGGGAGCTATGGCTACACCTTC.

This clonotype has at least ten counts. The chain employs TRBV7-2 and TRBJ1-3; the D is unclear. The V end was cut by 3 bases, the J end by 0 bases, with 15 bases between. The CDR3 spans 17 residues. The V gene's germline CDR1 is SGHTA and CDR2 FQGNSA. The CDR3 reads CASSLAPGELSGNTIYF. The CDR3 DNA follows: TGTGCCAGCAGCTTGGCCCCCGGGGAGCTCTCTGGAAACACCATATATTTT.

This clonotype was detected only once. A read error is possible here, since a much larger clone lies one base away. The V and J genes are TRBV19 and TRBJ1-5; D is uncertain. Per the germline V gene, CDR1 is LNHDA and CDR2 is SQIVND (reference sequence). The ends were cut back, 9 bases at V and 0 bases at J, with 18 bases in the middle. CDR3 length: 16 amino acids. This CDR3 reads CASTQNTINSNQPQHF. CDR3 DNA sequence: TGTGCCAGCACACAAAACACAATCAATAGCAATCAGCCCCAGCATTTT.

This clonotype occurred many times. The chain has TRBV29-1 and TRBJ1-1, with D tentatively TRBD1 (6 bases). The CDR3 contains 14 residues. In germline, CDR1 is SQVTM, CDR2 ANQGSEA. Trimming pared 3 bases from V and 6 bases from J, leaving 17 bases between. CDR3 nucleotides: TGCAGCGTTGACAGGGGATTGTCGGCTGCTGAAGCTTTCTTT. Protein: CSVDRGLSAAEAFF.

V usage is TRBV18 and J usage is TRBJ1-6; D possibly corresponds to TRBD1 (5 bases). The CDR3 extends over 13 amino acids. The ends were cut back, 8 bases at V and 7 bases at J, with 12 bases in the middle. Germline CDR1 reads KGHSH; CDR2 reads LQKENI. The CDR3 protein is CASNGGRNSPLHF. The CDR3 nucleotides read TGTGCCAGCAACGGGGGGAGGAATTCACCCCTCCACTTT.

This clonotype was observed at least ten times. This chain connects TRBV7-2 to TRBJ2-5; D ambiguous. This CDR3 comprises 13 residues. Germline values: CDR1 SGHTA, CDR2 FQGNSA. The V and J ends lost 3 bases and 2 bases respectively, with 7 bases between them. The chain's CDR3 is CASSFIFQETQYF. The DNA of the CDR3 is TGTGCCAGCAGCTTTATATTTCAAGAGACCCAGTACTTC.

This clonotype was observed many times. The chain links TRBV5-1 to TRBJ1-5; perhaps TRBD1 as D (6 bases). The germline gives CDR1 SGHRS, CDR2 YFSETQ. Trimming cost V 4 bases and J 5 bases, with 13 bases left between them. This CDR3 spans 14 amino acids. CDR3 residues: CASSPAGEDQPQHF. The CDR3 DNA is TGCGCCAGCAGCCCCGCAGGGGAAGATCAGCCCCAGCATTTT.

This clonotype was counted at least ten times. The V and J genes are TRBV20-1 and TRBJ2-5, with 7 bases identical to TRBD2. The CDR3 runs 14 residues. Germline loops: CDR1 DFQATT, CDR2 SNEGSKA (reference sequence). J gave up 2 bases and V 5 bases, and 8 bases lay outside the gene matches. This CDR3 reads CSAPRGGSQETQYF. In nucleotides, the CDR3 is TGCAGTGCTCCCCGGGGCGGGAGTCAAGAGACCCAGTACTTC.

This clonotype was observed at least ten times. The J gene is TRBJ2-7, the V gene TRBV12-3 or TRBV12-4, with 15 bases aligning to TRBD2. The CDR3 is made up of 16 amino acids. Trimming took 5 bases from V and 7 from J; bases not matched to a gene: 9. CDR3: CASSDQGTSGRWEQYF. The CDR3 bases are TGTGCCAGCAGTGACCAGGGGACTAGCGGGAGGTGGGAGCAGTACTTC.

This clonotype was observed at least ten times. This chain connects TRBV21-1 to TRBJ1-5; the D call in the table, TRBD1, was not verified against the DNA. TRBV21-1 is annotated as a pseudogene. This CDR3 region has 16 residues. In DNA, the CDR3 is TGTGCCAGCAGCCAGAGGACCGGGGGGAGCAATCAGCCCCAGCATTTT. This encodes CASSQRTGGSNQPQHF.

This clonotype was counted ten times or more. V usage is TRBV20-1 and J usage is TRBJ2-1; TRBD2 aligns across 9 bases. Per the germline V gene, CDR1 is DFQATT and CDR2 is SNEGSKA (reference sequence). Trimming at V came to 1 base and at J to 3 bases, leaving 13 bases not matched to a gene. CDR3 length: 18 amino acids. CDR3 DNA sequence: TGCAGTGCTAGAGTTGGCGGGAGGGTAGGCGGAAGCTACAATGAGCAGTTCTTC. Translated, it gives CSARVGGRVGGSYNEQFF.

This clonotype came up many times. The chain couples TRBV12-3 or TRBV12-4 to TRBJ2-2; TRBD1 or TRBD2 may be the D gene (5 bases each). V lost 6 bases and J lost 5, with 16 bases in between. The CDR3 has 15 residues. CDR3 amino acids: CASSPGTARTGELFF. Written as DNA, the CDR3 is TGTGCCAGCAGCCCCGGGACGGCCCGTACCGGGGAGCTGTTTTTT.

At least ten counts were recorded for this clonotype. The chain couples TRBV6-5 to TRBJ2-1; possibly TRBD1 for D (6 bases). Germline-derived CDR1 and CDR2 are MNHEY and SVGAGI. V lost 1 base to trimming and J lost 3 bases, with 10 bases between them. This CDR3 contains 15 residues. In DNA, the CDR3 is TGTGCCAGCAGTTACTTCCCGGACAGCTACAATGAGCAGTTCTTC. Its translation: CASSYFPDSYNEQFF.

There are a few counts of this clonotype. The CDR3 region has the DNA TGTGCCAGCTCACCGGACAGGGAGACCCAGTACTTC. Protein product: CASSPDRETQYF. V is TRBV18 and J is TRBJ2-5; 7 bases match TRBD1. V gave up 3 bases and J gave up 5 bases; unmatched junction bases: 0. The CDR3 totals 12 residues. Germline values: CDR1 KGHSH, CDR2 LQKENI.